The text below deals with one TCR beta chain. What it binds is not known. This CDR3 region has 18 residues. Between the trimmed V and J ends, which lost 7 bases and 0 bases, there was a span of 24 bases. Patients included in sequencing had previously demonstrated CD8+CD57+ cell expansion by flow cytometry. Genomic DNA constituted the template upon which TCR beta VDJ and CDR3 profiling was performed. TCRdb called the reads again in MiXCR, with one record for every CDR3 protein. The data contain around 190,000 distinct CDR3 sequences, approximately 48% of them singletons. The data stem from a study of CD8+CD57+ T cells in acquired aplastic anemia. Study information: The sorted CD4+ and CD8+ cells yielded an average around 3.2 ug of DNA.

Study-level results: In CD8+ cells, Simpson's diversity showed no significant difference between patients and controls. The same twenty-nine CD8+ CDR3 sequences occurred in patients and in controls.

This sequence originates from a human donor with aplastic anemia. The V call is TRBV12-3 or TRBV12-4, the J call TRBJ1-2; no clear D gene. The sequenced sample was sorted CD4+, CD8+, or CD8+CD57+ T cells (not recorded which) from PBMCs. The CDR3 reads CASTPPPGNRPANYGYTF. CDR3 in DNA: TGTGCCAGCACCCCACCTCCGGGTAACCGACCGGCTAACTATGGCTACACCTTC.